The entry that follows covers one T cell receptor (beta chain) sequence. Its cognate antigen is unknown. Treatment defined: oral pan-JAK inhibitor, 5-10 mg twice daily. This entry is derived from a study of CD8+ T cells in alopecia areata. As for the study in general: By percentage of affected scalp area, the severity of treated patients was scored. General study points: In scalp and blood during tofacitinib, many expanded lesional clones persisted. Researchers report lesional scalp, most notably alopecia totalis/universalis, outstripped normal scalp in clonality.

CDR1 SGHRS and CDR2 YFSETQ come from the germline V gene. Deletions cut 4 bases from V and 7 bases from J, with 17 bases between. CDR3 length: 14 residues. In each case, RNA was isolated and then reverse transcribed into cDNA as the sequencing template. The repertoire was sequenced with immunoSEQ multiplex PCR; TCRdb's copy has only in-frame clones and lacks some. This sample carries approximately 210,000 clones, roughly 44% of them seen once, and the ten largest clones take roughly 2.6%. Here the sequenced sample was CD4+ T cells sorted from blood, taken at approximately week 37, from a patient treated with tofacitinib. This chain links TRBV5-1 with TRBJ2-5; D is unclear. This sequence was found in a human donor with alopecia areata. CDR3 protein: CASSPEGVRRTQYF. Written as DNA, the CDR3 is TGCGCCAGCAGCCCGGAAGGCGTGCGGCGGACCCAGTACTTC. The full variable domain, completed using reference TRBV5-1 and TRBJ2-5, is KAGVTQTPRYLIKTRGQQVTLSCSPISGHRSVSWYQQTPGQGLQFLFEYFSETQRNKGNFPGRFSGRQFSNSRSEMNVSTLELGDSALYLCASSPEGVRRTQYFGPGTRLLVL.